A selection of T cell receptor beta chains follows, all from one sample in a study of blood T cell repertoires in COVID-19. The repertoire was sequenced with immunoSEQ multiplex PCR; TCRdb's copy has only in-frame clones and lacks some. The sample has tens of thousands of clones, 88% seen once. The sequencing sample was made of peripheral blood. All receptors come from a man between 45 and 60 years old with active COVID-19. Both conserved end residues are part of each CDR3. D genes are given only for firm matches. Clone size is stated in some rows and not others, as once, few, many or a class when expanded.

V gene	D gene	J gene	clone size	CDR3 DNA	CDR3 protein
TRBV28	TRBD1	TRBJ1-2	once	TGTGCCAGCAGTCCCGGACCGGGACAGGGGGTTAATGGCTACACCTTC	CASSPGPGQGVNGYTF
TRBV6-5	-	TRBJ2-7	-	TGTGCCAGCAGTTACTCACCCGGGGTCGCCTACGAGCAGTACTTC	CASSYSPGVAYEQYF
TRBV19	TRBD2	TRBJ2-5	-	TGTGCCAGTAGCTCGAGGACTAGTGAGACCCAGTACTTC	CASSSRTSETQYF
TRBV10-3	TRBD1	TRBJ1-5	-	TGTGCCATCAGCCAAGGACAGGAGGATCAGCCCCAGCATTTT	CAISQGQEDQPQHF
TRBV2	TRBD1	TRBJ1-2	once	TGTGCCAGCAACTTACAGGGGGCAAATAGCTATGGCTACACCTTC	CASNLQGANSYGYTF
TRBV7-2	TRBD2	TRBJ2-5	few	TGTGCCAGCAGCTTGGCGGGAGTCACAGAGACCCAGTACTTC	CASSLAGVTETQYF
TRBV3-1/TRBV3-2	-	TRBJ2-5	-	TGTGCCAGCAGCCAAGGGGTCGGGGGTCAAGAGACCCAGTACTTC	CASSQGVGGQETQYF
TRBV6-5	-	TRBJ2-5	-	TGTGCCAGCACTCCATTCGGGGGGCGCAGGGAGACCCAGTACTTC	CASTPFGGRRETQYF
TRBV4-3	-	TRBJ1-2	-	TGCGCCAGCAGCCAAGGGCTCCGCGGGACCATCTATGGCTACACCTTC	CASSQGLRGTIYGYTF
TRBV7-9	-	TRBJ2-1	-	TGTGCCAGCACCCCGACGGGAAATGAGCAGTTCTTC	CASTPTGNEQFF
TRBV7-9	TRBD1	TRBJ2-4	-	TGTGCCAGCAGCTTAGTCCTCAGGGGGCCGATTCTAGCCAAAAACATTCAGTACTTC	CASSLVLRGPILAKNIQYF
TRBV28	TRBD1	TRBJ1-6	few	TGTGCCAGCAGCCGCGGAGGGGGCGGAACCACACCCCTCCACTTT	CASSRGGGGTTPLHF
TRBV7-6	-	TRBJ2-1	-	TGTGCCAGCAGCATAACAGAGTACAATGAGCAGTTCTTC	CASSITEYNEQFF
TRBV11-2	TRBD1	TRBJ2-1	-	TGTGCCAGCAGCGACCGGGACAGGGGTGACAATGAGCAGTTCTTC	CASSDRDRGDNEQFF
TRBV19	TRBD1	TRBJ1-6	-	TGTGCCACCCGACAGGGGCCCCAAGCTAATTCACCCCTCCACTTT	CATRQGPQANSPLHF
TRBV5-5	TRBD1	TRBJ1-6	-	TGTGCCAGCAGCTTCACGACAGGGCATTCACCCCTCCACTTT	CASSFTTGHSPLHF
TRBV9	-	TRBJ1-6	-	TGTGCCAGCAGCTCCCGTACGCGGGCTTCACCCCTCCACTTT	CASSSRTRASPLHF
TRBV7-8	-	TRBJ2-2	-	-	CASSFGPGGDGGTGELFF
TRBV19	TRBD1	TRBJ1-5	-	TGTGCCAGTAGTATCCTGGACAGGGGTGAGCCCCAGCATTTT	CASSILDRGEPQHF
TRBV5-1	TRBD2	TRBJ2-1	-	TGCGCCAGCAGCTTGGGGGCTAGCGGGGGATACAATGAGCAGTTCTTC	CASSLGASGGYNEQFF
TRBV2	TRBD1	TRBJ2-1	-	TGTGCCAGCAGTGATTGGACAGGTTCTTACAATGAGCAGTTCTTC	CASSDWTGSYNEQFF
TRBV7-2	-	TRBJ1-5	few	TGTGCCAGCAGCTTTTCAGGGGACAATCAGCCCCAGCATTTT	CASSFSGDNQPQHF
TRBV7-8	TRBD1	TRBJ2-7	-	TGTGCCAGCAGCTTCACCGGGACAGGGTGGGGGGAGCAGTACTTC	CASSFTGTGWGEQYF
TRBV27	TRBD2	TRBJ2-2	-	TGTGCCAGCAGTTTATCCCCAGCTAGCGGCACCGGGGAGCTGTTTTTT	CASSLSPASGTGELFF
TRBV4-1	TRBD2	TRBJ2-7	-	TGCGCCAGCAGCCTTTCTGGACTAGCGGGAGGGCGGTCCTACGAGCAGTACTTC	CASSLSGLAGGRSYEQYF
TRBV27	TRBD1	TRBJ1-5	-	TGTGCCAGCAGCCCCGGACAGGCGGGCAATCAGCCCCAGCATTTT	CASSPGQAGNQPQHF
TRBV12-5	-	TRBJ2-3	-	TGTGCTAGTGGTTTGGAACAGGGTGGGGATACGCAGTATTTT	CASGLEQGGDTQYF
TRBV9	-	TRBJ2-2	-	TGTGCCAGCAGCGTAGGAGGGGGCACCGGGGAGCTGTTTTTT	CASSVGGGTGELFF
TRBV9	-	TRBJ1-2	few	TGTGCCAGCAGCGTGGACAATCGCTATGGCTACACCTTC	CASSVDNRYGYTF
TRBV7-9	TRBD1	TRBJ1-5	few	TGTGCCAGCAGCCCCGACAGGGGAAGTCAGCCCCAGCATTTT	CASSPDRGSQPQHF
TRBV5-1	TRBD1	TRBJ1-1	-	TGCGCCAGCAGCTTGCGGTCCCAGCGACAGGGAAGCACTGAAGCTTTCTTT	CASSLRSQRQGSTEAFF
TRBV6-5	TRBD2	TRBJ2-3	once	TGTGCCAGCAGTTATGGACTAGTCTCCCATACGCAGTATTTT	CASSYGLVSHTQYF
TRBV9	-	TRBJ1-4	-	TGTGCCAGCAGCGCGGAGGGGGAAAAACTGTTTTTT	CASSAEGEKLFF
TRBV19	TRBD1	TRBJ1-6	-	TGTGCCAGTAGGACAGGGAGCTCCTATAATTCACCCCTCCACTTT	CASRTGSSYNSPLHF
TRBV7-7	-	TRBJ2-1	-	TGTGCTAGCAGCTTCGGACTACCCGGCGCCAATGAGCAGTTCTTC	CASSFGLPGANEQFF
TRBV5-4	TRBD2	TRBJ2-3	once	TGTGCCAGCAGCTCACCGGGACTAGCGGGTTCCACAGATACGCAGTATTTT	CASSSPGLAGSTDTQYF
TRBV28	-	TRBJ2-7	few	TGTGCCAGCAGTTCTCCCAGCCGACAGCGCTATAGCTACGAGCAGTACTTC	CASSSPSRQRYSYEQYF
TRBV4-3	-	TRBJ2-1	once	TGCGCCAGCAGCCAAGGGCCCCAGGGAGGCGAGCAGTTCTTC	CASSQGPQGGEQFF
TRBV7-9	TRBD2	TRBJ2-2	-	TGTGCCAGCAGCTTACCAGGTGAGGCTAGCGGGGGTAACACCGGGGAGCTGTTTTTT	CASSLPGEASGGNTGELFF
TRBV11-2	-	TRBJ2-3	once	TGTGCCAGCAGTACGACTTACACAGATACGCAGTATTTT	CASSTTYTDTQYF
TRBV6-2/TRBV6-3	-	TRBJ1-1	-	TGTGCCAGCAGTTATAGCATCATTGCGGACACTGAAGCTTTCTTT	CASSYSIIADTEAFF